The sequence of this TCR beta chain was determined in a study of OX40 agonist ivuxolimab in advanced cancers. Looking at the study overall: Patients were dosed with the agonistic anti-OX40 (CD134) antibody ivuxolimab. Across the patients, intravenous ivuxolimab was delivered every 2 weeks at 0.01 to 10 mg/kg. Whole-study findings and limits: Compared with CD4+, CD8+ T cells on average had more expanded clones.

Samples of blood were obtained at baseline, on cycle 4 day 1, and on cycle 7 day 1. Germline trimming cut 0 bases from V and 2 bases from J; bases unmatched to any gene: 4. There are 16 residues in the CDR3. Looked up from germline, CDR1 is LGHNA and CDR2 is YNFKEQ. The table came from immunoSEQ multiplex PCR; TCRdb's copy has only in-frame clones and leaves some out. The data hold around 60,000 clones, with 82% observed a single time. Comments on this clone: Its antigen is currently unknown.

The source material was CD4+ or CD8+ T cells sorted from blood, sampled in a trial of the OX40 agonist ivuxolimab. This clonotype was obtained from an adult with an advanced solid tumor such as melanoma, head and neck, liver or kidney cancer. The chain has TRBV4-2 and TRBJ2-1, with TRBD2 matching over 7 bases. Here the CDR3 DNA reads TGTGCCAGCAGCCAAGAATTCGCGGGGGCCTACAATGAGCAGTTCTTC. This encodes CASSQEFAGAYNEQFF.